Each of the 13 T cell receptor beta chains below was sequenced from the same sample in a study of blood T cell repertoires in COVID-19. Some clones are missing from TCRdb's copy, which holds only in-frame ones; the method was immunoSEQ multiplex PCR. The repertoire holds tens of thousands of clones, around 87% seen once, with roughly 14% in the top ten. Sequences were obtained from peripheral blood. The origin of the receptors is a male donor with acute or convalescent COVID-19.

This rearrangement joins TRBV28 to TRBJ2-2; 7 bases are shared with TRBD1. The CDR3 totals 15 residues. Trimming took 6 bases from V and 5 from J; bases not matched to a gene: 9. Germline V gene sequence: CDR1 MDHEN, CDR2 SYDVKM. The DNA for the CDR3 is TGTGCCAGCAGATCCACAGGGGACCGAACCGGGGAGCTGTTTTTT. As protein: CASRSTGDRTGELFF. Drawing the rest from reference TRBV28 and TRBJ2-2, the complete variable domain is DVKVTQSSRYLVKRTGEKVFLECVQDMDHENMFWYRQDPGLGLRLIYFSYDVKMKEKGDIPEGYSVSREKKERFSLILESASTNQTSMYLCASRSTGDRTGELFFGEGSRLTVL.

V usage is TRBV7-9 and J usage is TRBJ1-6; D gene unclear. Germline V lookup: CDR1 SEHNR, CDR2 FQNEAQ (reference sequence). Trimming stripped 5 bases from V and 5 bases from J, with 25 bases between. The CDR3 loop spans 19 amino acids. The CDR3 coding sequence is TGTGCCAGCAGCCCCTACGTCGGTTGGGAGCCCGAGAATAATTCACCCCTCCACTTT. Its translation is CASSPYVGWEPENNSPLHF.

The chain joins TRBV6-5 to TRBJ1-6, with TRBD1 as a possible D gene (6 bases). Germline V lookup: CDR1 MNHEY, CDR2 SVGAGI. V dropped 6 bases and J dropped 9 bases, with 15 bases sitting between them. This CDR3 contains 14 residues. The CDR3 region is CASSLDSGGSPLHF. The CDR3 bases are TGTGCCAGCAGCTTGGACAGCGGGGGTTCACCCCTCCACTTT.

The V and J genes are TRBV27 and TRBJ1-2, with TRBD1 matching over 8 bases. V was pared by 6 bases and J by 1 base, with 1 base of the junction left unmatched. Germline lookup yields CDR1 MNHEY and CDR2 SMNVEV (reference sequence). The CDR3 is 13 amino acids. CDR3 sequence reads: CASRTGDNYGYTF. DNA of the CDR3: TGTGCCAGCAGGACAGGGGATAACTATGGCTACACCTTC.

This clone was detected once. The chain employs TRBV2 and TRBJ2-1; tentatively, D is TRBD2 (6 bases). V was trimmed by 8 bases and J by 4 bases, leaving 6 bases between them. Germline V CDR1 and CDR2: SNHLY, FYNNEI. The CDR3 totals 11 residues. The CDR3 sequence is CASAGYNEQFF. In DNA form, the CDR3 reads TGTGCCAGCGCGGGGTACAATGAGCAGTTCTTC.

The chain couples TRBV3-1 (or the pseudogene TRBV3-2) to TRBJ2-2; perhaps TRBD1 as D (5 bases). This CDR3 is built from 13 residues. V was clipped by 7 bases and J by 0 bases, with 6 bases between them. CDR1 is LGHDT, CDR2 YNNKEL, per germline (reference sequence). The CDR3 loop reads CASTTANTGELFF. The DNA for the CDR3 is TGTGCCAGCACGACAGCGAACACCGGGGAGCTGTTTTTT.

This clone has a handful of counts. The chain carries TRBV30 and TRBJ1-2, with 7 positions matching TRBD1. The germline gives CDR1 GTSNPN, CDR2 SVGIG (reference sequence). The ends lost 5 bases at V and 2 bases at J; junction bases unmatched: 5. The CDR3 consists of 13 residues. The CDR3 coding sequence is TGTGCCTGGCTTGGACAGGAGAACTATGGCTACACCTTC. Its translation is CAWLGQENYGYTF.

The genes are TRBV2 and TRBJ2-1; D might be TRBD2 (5 bases). The CDR3 has 15 residues. V was cut by 5 bases and J by 4 bases, with 15 bases left in between. Germline V gene sequence: CDR1 SNHLY, CDR2 FYNNEI. The CDR3 spells CASSKDGRGYNEQFF. The CDR3, as DNA: TGTGCCAGCAGTAAGGACGGACGAGGGTACAATGAGCAGTTCTTC.

V is TRBV28 and J is TRBJ1-4; TRBD1 aligns across 9 bases. The CDR3 spans 14 residues. V was pared by 2 bases and J by 8 bases, with 3 bases of the junction left unmatched. Germline V lookup: CDR1 MDHEN, CDR2 SYDVKM. CDR3 coding DNA: TGTGCCAGCAGTTTAGGTGACAGGGGGGAAAAACTGTTTTTT. It translates to CASSLGDRGEKLFF. Based on the CDR3 plus reference TRBV28 and TRBJ1-4, the full variable domain is DVKVTQSSRYLVKRTGEKVFLECVQDMDHENMFWYRQDPGLGLRLIYFSYDVKMKEKGDIPEGYSVSREKKERFSLILESASTNQTSMYLCASSLGDRGEKLFFGSGTQLSVL.

This clone has more than one count but fewer than ten. Here the CDR3 reads CASSQVERTGGYEQYF. The CDR3, as DNA: TGCGCCAGCAGCCAAGTGGAAAGGACAGGGGGTTACGAGCAGTACTTC. The chain carries TRBV4-1 and TRBJ2-7; TRBD1 agrees at 10 bases. V lost 1 base and J lost 4; bases outside the gene matches: 7. This CDR3 is built from 16 residues. The germline V gene has CDR1 MGHRA and CDR2 YSYEKL.

This chain links TRBV7-9 with TRBJ2-2; 8 bases agree with TRBD1. CDR1 SEHNR and CDR2 FQNEAQ come from the germline V gene (reference sequence). This CDR3 is built from 15 residues. The junction had 6 bases not matched to a gene; V was cut back by 6 bases and J by 3 bases. Here the CDR3 DNA reads TGTGCCAGCAGGCAGCCGGACAGGGACACCGGGGAGCTGTTTTTT. Protein sequence: CASRQPDRDTGELFF.

This chain joins TRBV18 and TRBJ1-6; D call uncertain. Germline CDR1 is KGHSH and CDR2 is LQKENI. V was trimmed by 3 bases and J by 0 bases, leaving 12 bases between them. This CDR3 is 17 amino acids long. The CDR3 bases are TGTGCCAGCTCACCCGTCGGGGAGAGCTCCTATAATTCACCCCTCCACTTT. This sequence encodes CASSPVGESSYNSPLHF. Combining the CDR3 with reference TRBV18 and TRBJ1-6 gives the whole variable domain NAGVMQNPRHLVRRRGQEARLRCSPMKGHSHVYWYRQLPEEGLKFMVYLQKENIIDESGMPKERFSAEFPKEGPSILRIQQVVRGDSAAYFCASSPVGESSYNSPLHFGNGTRLTVT.

This rearrangement joins TRBV5-1 to TRBJ2-2; a weak D match, TRBD1 (6 bases). CDR3 size: 13 residues. CDR1 is SGHRS and CDR2 is YFSETQ in the germline V gene. Trimming removed 4 bases from V and 4 bases from J, with 8 bases in between. CDR3: CASSLDSTGELFF. In DNA, the CDR3 is TGCGCCAGCAGCCTGGACAGCACCGGGGAGCTGTTTTTT.